A single sample is the source of the 8 T cell receptor beta chains below, sequenced in a study of radiotherapy plus CTLA-4 blockade in lung cancer. Clones were read by immunoSEQ multiplex PCR, and TCRdb kept only the in-frame ones, dropping some. Here the sample spans tens of thousands of clones, 70% to 80% being singletons. This specimen consisted of peripheral blood, obtained from a patient treated with radiotherapy plus ipilimumab. The receptors here all came from a human donor with non-small cell lung cancer who had a complete response to radiotherapy plus ipilimumab.

V and J are TRBV9 and TRBJ2-2; TRBD1 aligns across 12 bases. Per the germline V gene, CDR1 is SGDLS and CDR2 is YYNGEE. Trimming at V came to 0 bases and at J to 7 bases, leaving 13 bases not matched to a gene. The CDR3 runs 19 residues. The CDR3 nucleotides read TGTGCCAGCAGCGTAGGAGGAAGGGGGGGACAGGGGGCAAACGGGGAGCTGTTTTTT. Encoded protein: CASSVGGRGGQGANGELFF.

This chain links TRBV20-1 with TRBJ2-1, with D unclear. This CDR3 has 10 amino acids. V was pared by 6 bases and J by 7 bases, with 7 bases between. Germline values: CDR1 DFQATT, CDR2 SNEGSKA (reference sequence). DNA of the CDR3: TGCAGTGCCCTAGATAATGAGCAGTTCTTC. Translation gives CSALDNEQFF.

V gene TRBV29-1 combines with J gene TRBJ2-5; 7 bases agree with TRBD2. The CDR3 runs 14 residues. The germline V gene encodes CDR1 SQVTM and CDR2 ANQGSEA. V gave up 7 bases and J gave up 4 bases; unmatched junction bases: 12. The CDR3 sequence: CSALRGPGGETQYF. The CDR3 bases are TGCAGCGCTCTGAGGGGCCCGGGAGGAGAGACCCAGTACTTC. The full variable domain, completed using reference TRBV29-1 and TRBJ2-5, is SAVISQKPSRDICQRGTSLTIQCQVDSQVTMMFWYRQQPGQSLTLIATANQGSEATYESGFVIDKFPISRPNLTFSTLTVSNMSPEDSSIYLCSALRGPGGETQYFGPGTRLLVL.

The rearrangement joins TRBV7-9 to TRBJ2-5; D gene uncertain. Germline lookup yields CDR1 SEHNR and CDR2 FQNEAQ (reference sequence). CDR3 size: 13 residues. Trimming cost V 1 base and J 0 bases, with 3 bases left between them. The CDR3 DNA reads TGTGCCAGCAGCTTAGTAGACCAAGAGACCCAGTACTTC. This translates into CASSLVDQETQYF.

This chain joins TRBV5-1 and TRBJ2-5; a possible D gene is TRBD1 (6 bases). CDR1 SGHRS and CDR2 YFSETQ come from the germline V gene. The CDR3 contains 15 residues. The ends were cut back, 0 bases at V and 2 bases at J, with 11 bases in the middle. CDR3 in amino acids: CASSLAFGQQETQYF. The CDR3 nucleotides are TGCGCCAGCAGCTTGGCCTTTGGACAGCAAGAGACCCAGTACTTC.

This clone turned up a few times. CDR3 residues: CASRRTSGSWDTQYF. CDR3 sequence (DNA): TGTGCCAGCAGAAGGACTAGCGGGAGTTGGGATACGCAGTATTTT. The chain recombines TRBV6-4 with TRBJ2-3; 13 nucleotides agree with TRBD2. CDR3 size: 15 residues. J lost 6 bases, V lost 6 bases, and 6 bases had no gene match. Germline V lookup: CDR1 MRHNA, CDR2 SNTAGT.

The chain combines TRBV6-5 with TRBJ1-2, with TRBD1 identical over 7 bases. This CDR3 region has 15 residues. After removal of 0 bases from V and 4 bases from J, the junction contained 5 bases not matched to a gene. CDR1 and CDR2 from the germline V gene are MNHEY and SVGAGI. The CDR3 loop reads CASSYSNRGGYGYTF. The CDR3 nucleotides read TGTGCCAGCAGTTACTCGAACAGGGGCGGCTATGGCTACACCTTC.

The rearrangement uses TRBV11-3 and TRBJ2-1; 8 bases align to TRBD2. The CDR3 contains 14 residues. Germline V gene lookup returns CDR1 SGHNT and CDR2 YENEEA. J gave up 7 bases and V 5 bases, and 7 bases lay outside the gene matches. The CDR3 reads CASSVSGGVNEQFF. The CDR3 DNA sequence: TGTGCCAGCAGCGTCAGCGGGGGCGTTAATGAGCAGTTCTTC. The variable domain in full, with the rest retrieved from reference TRBV11-3 and TRBJ2-1, is EAGVVQSPRYKIIEKKQPVAFWCNPISGHNTLYWYLQNLGQGPELLIRYENEEAVDDSQLPKDRFSAERLKGVDSTLKIQPAELGDSAVYLCASSVSGGVNEQFFGPGTRLTVL.